This TCR beta chain is drawn from a study of T cells in localized non-small cell lung cancer. Study-level results: Uninvolved neighboring lung showed the greatest T cell clonality, exceeding tumor. Researchers found a median around 58 of the top 100 tumor clones in adjacent lung. Multi-region tumor sequencing was not done, so intratumor heterogeneity could not be excluded. Greater T cell density in blood accompanied longer overall survival.

Sequencing used immunoSEQ multiplex PCR; TCRdb keeps in-frame clones, though not all of them. The repertoire holds about 24,000 clones, with under 95% as singletons. Concerning this clone: The antigen remains undetermined.

Germline CDR1 and CDR2: SGDLS and YYNGEE. The V segment lost 3 bases and the J segment 3 bases; nucleotides outside the gene matches: 5. There are 14 residues in the CDR3. The chain has TRBV9 and TRBJ1-2, with TRBD1 identical over 7 bases. The clonotype originates from a man between 40 and 70 years old with stage III squamous cell lung carcinoma. The sample consisted of peripheral blood, taken before any cancer treatment. The CDR3 here is CASSGHGQDYGYTF. The CDR3 DNA follows: TGTGCCAGCAGCGGCCACGGACAGGACTATGGCTACACCTTC.